These T cell receptor beta chains were read from a single sample in a study of Ad26.COV2.S vaccination and SARS-CoV-2 variants. This table comes from immunoSEQ multiplex PCR, and its TCRdb copy is limited to in-frame clones, with some not included. Among about 410,000 clones, roughly 90% were seen once, and the ten largest hold more than 1.5%. Sequences were derived from peripheral blood, sampled in a trial of Ad26.COV2.S vaccine versus placebo. These TCRs come from a person aged 18 to 65 who received the Ad26.COV2.S COVID-19 vaccine or a placebo. Both conserved end residues are part of each CDR3. Each record gives: V gene, J gene, D gene, clone size, CDR3 DNA, CDR3 protein. A D gene is named only where the DNA matches it firmly. Clone size is not always given. Where it is, it says once, few, many or a class for expanded clones.

TRBV27,TRBJ1-6,-,once,TGTGCCAGCAGTTTCCCCGGGAATTCACCCCTCCACTTT,CASSFPGNSPLHF
TRBV4-1,TRBJ1-4,-,-,TGCGCCAGCAGCCAAGGGGAAACAGGAGGGAATGAAAAACTGTTTTTT,CASSQGETGGNEKLFF
TRBV18,TRBJ1-2,-,-,TGTGCCAGCTCCCCGTGGGGCCCCTCCTATGGCTACACCTTC,CASSPWGPSYGYTF
TRBV7-9,TRBJ2-1,-,-,TGTGCCAGCAGCTTAGTACCAGCGGCAGACTACAATGAGCAGTTCTTC,CASSLVPAADYNEQFF
TRBV4-3,TRBJ2-3,-,-,TGCGCCAGCAGCCAAACGGAATACACTAGCACAGATACGCAGTATTTT,CASSQTEYTSTDTQYF
TRBV28,TRBJ2-7,TRBD2,once,TGTGCCAGCAGTTTTTCCCTAGCGGGGTTTAGCGAGCAGTACTTC,CASSFSLAGFSEQYF
TRBV12-3/TRBV12-4,TRBJ2-3,-,-,TGTGCCAGCAGTTTTGAGTCAGATACGCAGTATTTT,CASSFESDTQYF
TRBV2,TRBJ1-6,-,-,TGTGCCAGCAGCTTGACAGGAGAATATAATTCACCCCTCCACTTT,CASSLTGEYNSPLHF
TRBV10-3,TRBJ1-1,TRBD1,-,TGTGCCATCAGTGAGGCGGGACAGGGGTTCACAAACACTGAAGCTTTCTTT,CAISEAGQGFTNTEAFF
TRBV6-5,TRBJ2-3,TRBD1,-,TGTGCCAGTAAACGAACAGGGGTAGATACGCAGTATTTT,CASKRTGVDTQYF
TRBV2,TRBJ1-2,TRBD1,-,TGTGCCAGCAGTGAAGACGGGACAGGGCACTCTGGCTACACCTTC,CASSEDGTGHSGYTF
TRBV7-8,TRBJ2-7,TRBD1,-,TGTGCCAGCAGCCCCGGACAGGCGCCACAGTACTTC,CASSPGQAPQYF
TRBV5-5,TRBJ2-5,TRBD2,once,TGTGCCAGCAGCTATAGCGGGGGGTACCAAGAGACCCAGTACTTC,CASSYSGGYQETQYF
TRBV11-2,TRBJ2-1,-,-,TGTGCCAGCACCTTAGGGACCAACAATGAGCAGTTCTTC,CASTLGTNNEQFF
TRBV5-4,TRBJ1-4,-,-,TGTGCCAGCAGCTTGCGAGGAATCGGGGAAAAACTGTTTTTT,CASSLRGIGEKLFF
TRBV5-1,TRBJ1-2,-,-,TGCGCCAGCAGCTTACAGGGTCTGGGTTCGGGGGGCTACACCTTC,CASSLQGLGSGGYTF
TRBV28,TRBJ2-3,TRBD1,-,TGTGCCAGCCGGAGGACAGGGGGAAGCACAGATACGCAGTATTTT,CASRRTGGSTDTQYF
TRBV14,TRBJ2-3,TRBD2,-,TGTGCCAGCAGCCAATTTGGACTAGGCACAGATACGCAGTATTTT,CASSQFGLGTDTQYF
TRBV5-3,TRBJ1-3,TRBD1,-,TGTGCCAGAAGTCATGATAAACTCCGGGACAGGGGCGCGGGAAACACCATATATTTT,CARSHDKLRDRGAGNTIYF
TRBV30,TRBJ1-1,-,-,TGTGCCTGGAGCGATAACCCTGGGACCGCGAAAGCTTTCTTT,CAWSDNPGTAKAFF
TRBV9,TRBJ2-4,-,-,TGTGCCAGCAGCGTAGATGGCAGATTAGCCAAAAACATTCAGTACTTC,CASSVDGRLAKNIQYF
TRBV15,TRBJ1-5,-,-,TGTGCCACCAGCAGTCTTAGCAATCAGCCCCAGCATTTT,CATSSLSNQPQHF
TRBV5-1,TRBJ1-5,-,few,TGCGCCAGCAGCTTGGATGGGATTTATAGCAATCAGCCCCAGCATTTT,CASSLDGIYSNQPQHF
TRBV7-9,TRBJ1-4,-,once,TGTGCCAGCAGCTTAGGGTCAACGGAGAATGAAAAACTGTTTTTT,CASSLGSTENEKLFF
TRBV27,TRBJ1-2,-,once,TGTGCCAGCAGTCACGGGCGGGGCCGTACTAACTATGGCTACACCTTC,CASSHGRGRTNYGYTF
TRBV30,TRBJ1-1,-,-,TGTGCCTACCAAAGGTATGTAGGGACTGAAGCTTTCTTT,CAYQRYVGTEAFF